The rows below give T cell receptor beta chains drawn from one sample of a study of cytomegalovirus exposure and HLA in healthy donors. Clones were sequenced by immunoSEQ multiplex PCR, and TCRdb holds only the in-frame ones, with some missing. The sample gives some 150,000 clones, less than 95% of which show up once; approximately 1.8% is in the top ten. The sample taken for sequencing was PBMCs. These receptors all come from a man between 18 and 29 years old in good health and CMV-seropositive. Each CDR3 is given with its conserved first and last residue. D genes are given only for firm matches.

CASSLTGLSTEAFF	.	TRBV5-1	TRBJ1-1
CSDSGGAGGEYNEQFF	TRBD2	TRBV29-1	TRBJ2-1
CASSVRQGANTGELFF	TRBD1	TRBV28	TRBJ2-2
CAISLGGGPGEQYF	TRBD2	TRBV6-1	TRBJ2-7
CASSLGPRSSYGYTF	.	TRBV5-1	TRBJ1-2
CASSQDLTSGYTDTQYF	TRBD2	TRBV14	TRBJ2-3
CASSPRGGKETQYF	.	TRBV7-2	TRBJ2-5
CASSEQEGSYEQYF	.	TRBV10-2	TRBJ2-7
CASEPPGTGGEKLFF	TRBD1	TRBV4-1	TRBJ1-4
CASSPGQGDEKLFF	TRBD1	TRBV5-1	TRBJ1-4
CASQNRRVSNEQFF	.	TRBV5-6	TRBJ2-1
CASSHTDGSYEQYF	.	TRBV19	TRBJ2-7
CASSLNSRNIQYF	.	TRBV28	TRBJ2-4
CASSLSGTGGLRGYTF	TRBD1	TRBV9	TRBJ1-2
CASSYLRDTQYF	.	TRBV6-6	TRBJ2-3
CASSPGLGVYGYTF	.	TRBV18	TRBJ1-2
CASRPFRKSYTF	.	TRBV7-8	TRBJ1-2
CASSQKSGGYTF	.	TRBV6-6	TRBJ1-2
CASSEILGGEQYF	.	TRBV2	TRBJ2-7